The 21 T cell receptor beta chains reported below all come from one sample, sequenced in a study of T cell changes during pregnancy in multiple sclerosis. The data were produced by immunoSEQ multiplex PCR, yet TCRdb's version contains in-frame clones alone and is incomplete. The data contain 50,000 to 70,000 clones, over 90% of them seen just once; the ten biggest clones take up 0.85%. The sample in question was peripheral blood, obtained in the first trimester of pregnancy. These receptors were taken from a female donor with multiple sclerosis, enrolled in a pregnancy study.

This chain links TRBV19 with TRBJ1-3; D call uncertain. CDR1 and CDR2 from the germline V gene are LNHDA and SQIVND (reference sequence). The length of the CDR3 is 14 residues. V was pared by 6 bases and J by 0 bases, with 9 bases between. The CDR3 loop is CASSPPFSGNTIYF. As DNA, the CDR3 is TGTGCCAGTAGCCCCCCGTTCTCTGGAAACACCATATATTTT.

The V call is TRBV9, the J call TRBJ2-7, with D maybe TRBD1 (5 bases). V gave up 3 bases and J gave up 5 bases, with 18 bases separating them. This CDR3 region has 15 residues. Germline values: CDR1 SGDLS, CDR2 YYNGEE. The CDR3 spells CASSAGGVSDNEQYF. Written as DNA, the CDR3 is TGTGCCAGCAGCGCCGGTGGGGTATCGGACAACGAGCAGTACTTC.

This clone was detected ten times or more. V is TRBV6-6 and J is TRBJ2-7, with 7 bases lining up with TRBD2. Germline V lookup: CDR1 MNHNY, CDR2 SVGAGI (reference sequence). This CDR3 region has 14 residues. V was pared by 1 base and J by 3 bases, with 3 bases of the junction left unmatched. The CDR3 nucleotides are TGTGCCAGCAGTTACTTGGCTAGCGGCTACGAGCAGTACTTC. This translates into CASSYLASGYEQYF.

This clone was counted only a few times. The chain couples TRBV14 to TRBJ1-2, with 7 nucleotides matching TRBD1. Per the germline V gene, CDR1 is SGHDN and CDR2 is FVKESK. V dropped 3 bases and J dropped 5; count of bases not matched to a gene: 9. CDR3 length: 15 amino acids. The CDR3 sequence: CASSQNRGGNYGYTF. CDR3 DNA sequence: TGTGCCAGCAGCCAGAACAGGGGCGGAAATTATGGCTACACCTTC.

This chain uses TRBV9 with TRBJ1-2, with TRBD1 as a possible D gene (6 bases). CDR1 and CDR2 from the germline V gene are SGDLS and YYNGEE. The CDR3 runs 18 residues. The V and J ends lost 0 bases and 5 bases respectively, with 23 bases between them. This CDR3 reads CASSVATRDTEPGYGYTF. The CDR3 bases are TGTGCCAGCAGCGTAGCTACTCGGGACACCGAACCTGGTTATGGCTACACCTTC.

The J gene is TRBJ2-5, the V gene TRBV19; 10 bases agree with TRBD2. Germline V gives CDR1 LNHDA, CDR2 SQIVND (reference sequence). The length of the CDR3 is 14 residues. The junction had 4 bases not matched to a gene; V was cut back by 4 bases and J by 5 bases. The DNA for the CDR3 is TGTGCCAGTAGTAAGCGGGGGGGCTTGGAGACCCAGTACTTC. It is translated as CASSKRGGLETQYF.

The chain links TRBV27 to TRBJ2-1, with TRBD2 as a possible D gene (6 bases). Germline lookup yields CDR1 MNHEY and CDR2 SMNVEV (reference sequence). This CDR3 has 15 residues. V was clipped by 6 bases and J by 3 bases, with 15 bases between them. Here the CDR3 reads CASSRSGLIYNEQFF. Here the CDR3 DNA reads TGTGCCAGCAGCCGGTCGGGACTGATCTACAATGAGCAGTTCTTC.

The J gene is TRBJ2-7, the V gene TRBV30; 7 bases match TRBD1. The germline V gene encodes CDR1 GTSNPN and CDR2 SVGIG (reference sequence). V gave up 1 base and J gave up 3 bases; unmatched junction bases: 9. The CDR3 spans 15 residues. The CDR3 nucleotides read TGTGCCTGGAGTGGATTACCGGGACAGTTCTACGAGCAGTACTTC. It encodes CAWSGLPGQFYEQYF.

The V gene is TRBV7-2, the J gene TRBJ2-1; 11 positions match TRBD2. CDR3 length equals 16 residues. Germline CDR1 SGHTA, CDR2 FQGNSA. J gave up 0 bases and V 7 bases, and 5 bases lay outside the gene matches. The CDR3 loop reads CASIGTSGSSYNEQFF. The DNA for the CDR3 is TGTGCCAGCATCGGGACTAGCGGAAGCTCCTACAATGAGCAGTTCTTC.

Written as DNA, the CDR3 is TGCGCCAGCAGCCTCTCTCCTAGCGGGGGGGCCTCAAATGAGCAGTTCTTC. It codes for CASSLSPSGGASNEQFF. The gene calls are TRBV5-1 and TRBJ2-1; 12 bases fit TRBD2. Germline V gene sequence: CDR1 SGHRS, CDR2 YFSETQ. This CDR3 comprises 17 residues. The ends lost 4 bases at V and 7 bases at J; junction bases unmatched: 12.

This chain joins TRBV4-3 and TRBJ2-7, with 8 positions matching TRBD2. V shed 4 bases and J 1 base; nucleotides not matched to a gene: 6. The length of the CDR3 is 15 residues. CDR1 LGHNA and CDR2 YSLEER come from the germline V gene. DNA for the CDR3: TGCGCCAGCAGCCTCAGAACTAGCGGTTCCTACGAGCAGTACTTC. Its translation: CASSLRTSGSYEQYF.

The chain uses TRBV4-1 and TRBJ2-5; a weak D match, TRBD1 (6 bases). The CDR3 length is 13 residues. The germline V and J ends were trimmed by 4 bases and 4 bases, with 10 bases remaining between them. Germline V gene lookup returns CDR1 MGHRA and CDR2 YSYEKL. The CDR3 DNA follows: TGCGCCAGCAGCCTCGGACAGCTAGAGACCCAGTACTTC. It yields the protein CASSLGQLETQYF.

A single count supports this clone. The V call is TRBV7-3, the J call TRBJ2-1, with 11 bases lining up with TRBD2. With V trimmed by 2 bases and J by 12 bases, 0 bases remained unmatched. The CDR3 has 12 amino acids. CDR1 SGHTA and CDR2 FQGTGA come from the germline V gene. The CDR3 sequence: CASSLGLAGQFF. The CDR3 region has the DNA TGTGCCAGCAGCTTAGGACTAGCGGGGCAGTTCTTC.

The rearrangement joins TRBV5-1 to TRBJ1-1; D gene uncertain. Trimming stripped 1 base from V and 5 bases from J, with 12 bases between. The CDR3 has 14 residues. Germline values: CDR1 SGHRS, CDR2 YFSETQ. The CDR3 is CASSLFSSGTEAFF. Here the CDR3 DNA reads TGCGCCAGCAGCTTGTTTTCATCCGGGACTGAAGCTTTCTTT.

The chain employs TRBV27 and TRBJ1-1, with D perhaps TRBD1 (6 bases). Germline V CDR1 and CDR2: MNHEY, SMNVEV (reference sequence). Trimming took off 7 bases at V and 5 bases at J, with 26 bases between the two ends. This CDR3 spans 17 amino acids. CDR3 amino acids: CASTSEGRGGLGTEAFF. The DNA for the CDR3 is TGTGCCAGCACCTCTGAAGGTCGGGGGGGCTTGGGGACTGAAGCTTTCTTT.

Regarding this clone: The conserved phenylalanine or tryptophan is not found at the CDR3 terminus, so this likely reflects a read error. The DNA is omitted, as the CDR3 cannot be located on it reliably, and the CDR3 follows TCRdb's listing. This chain connects TRBV19 to TRBJ1-2; TRBD1, the table's D call, was not compared with the DNA. Germline values: CDR1 LNHDA, CDR2 SQIVND (reference sequence). The CDR3 is 11 amino acids long, termini counted. CDR3 region: CASREGQSLFV.

The V call is TRBV2, the J call TRBJ2-5; 7 nucleotides align to TRBD1. The germline CDR1 and CDR2 sequences are SNHLY and FYNNEI. The CDR3 consists of 14 residues. After removal of 7 bases from V and 7 bases from J, the junction contained 12 bases not matched to a gene. CDR3 DNA: TGTGCCAGCACTCAAGGGGGCAGCGTAGGGACCCAGTACTTC. Its translation: CASTQGGSVGTQYF.

The V gene is TRBV14, the J gene TRBJ2-2; TRBD2 agrees at 11 bases. V dropped 11 bases and J dropped 6; count of bases not matched to a gene: 5. Germline CDR1 SGHDN, CDR2 FVKESK. This CDR3 contains 13 residues. CDR3 in DNA: TGTGCCGCCGTAGCGGGGGGGCCCGGGGAGCTGTTTTTT. This codes for CAAVAGGPGELFF.

The gene calls are TRBV18 and TRBJ1-5, with 7 bases that match TRBD1. V lost 4 bases to trimming and J lost 1 base; unmatched junction nucleotides: 7. Per germline, CDR1 KGHSH and CDR2 LQKENI. The CDR3 sequence is 16 residues long. CDR3 nucleotides: TGTGCCAGCTCACAACTGTCGGGACAGAGCAATCAGCCCCAGCATTTT. Translating gives CASSQLSGQSNQPQHF.

This rearrangement joins TRBV7-9 to TRBJ1-5; tentatively, D is TRBD1 (6 bases). Germline-derived CDR1 and CDR2 are SEHNR and FQNEAQ (reference sequence). V shed 7 bases and J shed 3 bases, with 13 bases lying between them. CDR3 size: 14 residues. In nucleotides, the CDR3 is TGTGCCAGCACCCTACAGGGCCCCAATCAGCCCCAGCATTTT. Its protein is CASTLQGPNQPQHF.

The genes are TRBV27 and TRBJ1-2, with 12 bases identical to TRBD1. The CDR3 length is 18 residues. Germline-derived CDR1 and CDR2 are MNHEY and SMNVEV (reference sequence). The V and J ends lost 5 bases and 2 bases, in that order; junction bases with no gene match: 12. CDR3 sequence: CASSASPGQGALNYGYTF. The CDR3 coding sequence is TGTGCCAGCAGTGCGTCCCCGGGACAGGGGGCTTTGAACTATGGCTACACCTTC.